This is a list of T cell receptor beta chains from one sample in a study of blood T cells in healthy people across ages. TCRdb re-analysed the 5' RACE reads in MiXCR, keeping a single row per CDR3 protein. This repertoire shows some 1.7 million distinct CDR3 sequences, 28% found once; its top ten account for roughly 8.2%. The material sequenced was blood. The receptors stem from a woman younger than 45 in good health. CDR3s include the opening cysteine and the closing phenylalanine or tryptophan. Each record gives: V gene, D gene, clone size, J gene, CDR3 DNA, CDR3 protein. D genes are given only for firm matches. Expanded clones get a size class; other rows say once, few or many, or leave the size out.

TRBV18	.	few	TRBJ1-6	TGTGCCAGCTCACTACGGGGAGGTGGTAATTCACCCCTCCACTTT	CASSLRGGGNSPLHF
TRBV7-9	.	.	TRBJ2-3	TGTGCCAGCAATACAGGGAGGGGCACAGATACGCAGTATTTT	CASNTGRGTDTQYF
TRBV7-3	.	.	TRBJ2-1	TGTGCCAGCAGCCCTAACACGGATGAGCAGTTCTTC	CASSPNTDEQFF
TRBV20-1	.	many	TRBJ1-2	TGCAGTGCTAGCGACCGTTCCTGGGGCTACACCTTC	CSASDRSWGYTF
TRBV12-3/TRBV12-4	.	many	TRBJ2-1	TGTGCCAGGTTGATCCTAGGGGGTGAGCAGTTCTTC	CARLILGGEQFF
TRBV29-1	TRBD1	many	TRBJ1-2	TGCAGCGTCGGACAGGGGGCCTCCTATGGCTACACCTTC	CSVGQGASYGYTF
TRBV7-6	TRBD1	.	TRBJ2-7	TGTGCCAGCAGCTTACAACAGGGGGCAGGCTACGAGCAGTACTTC	CASSLQQGAGYEQYF
TRBV5-1	.	.	TRBJ2-3	TGCGCCAGCGGCTTGGCGCCAGGCACAGATACGCAGTATTTT	CASGLAPGTDTQYF
TRBV11-2	TRBD1	.	TRBJ2-2	TGTGCCAGCAGGGCCACAGGGGGAGTGACCGGGGGGCTGTTTTTT	CASRATGGVTGGLFF
TRBV7-2	.	few	TRBJ1-5	TGTGCCAGCAGCTTAGGAGGTGTAGGATATAGCAATCAGCCCCAGCATTTT	CASSLGGVGYSNQPQHF
TRBV15	.	.	TRBJ1-5	TGTGCCACCAGTCACTCGACGGCTAGCAATCAGCCCCAGCATTTT	CATSHSTASNQPQHF
TRBV7-6	.	many	TRBJ2-7	TGTGCCAGCAGCTTGGAGTCAGGGCCACCCTACGAGCAGTACTTC	CASSLESGPPYEQYF
TRBV7-2	TRBD2	.	TRBJ2-1	TGTGCCAGCAGCGAGGGACTAGCGGGAGCTGAGCAGTTCTTC	CASSEGLAGAEQFF
TRBV7-2	.	many	TRBJ2-1	TGTGCCAGCAGCTTCTTGAATGAGCAGTTCTTC	CASSFLNEQFF
TRBV3-1	TRBD2	few	TRBJ2-1	TGTGCCAGCAGCCAAGATCTTGCTAGCGGGGGTTTCAATGAGCAGTTCTTC	CASSQDLASGGFNEQFF
TRBV20-1	TRBD2	.	TRBJ2-5	TGCAGTGCTAGTATATCGAGCGGGGGAGAGACCCAGTACTTC	CSASISSGGETQYF
TRBV15	.	.	TRBJ2-3	TGTACCACCAGCAGAGGTATTAGCACAGATACGCAGTATTTT	CTTSRGISTDTQYF
TRBV20-1	TRBD1	many	TRBJ2-1	TGCAGTGCGGACAGGGGTAGGTCCTACAATGAGCAGTTCTTC	CSADRGRSYNEQFF
TRBV19	.	once	TRBJ2-7	TGTGCCAGTAAAAGTACCAGGTCGGACAGCCACTCACTCTACAATGAGCAGTACTTC	CASKSTRSDSHSLYNEQYF
TRBV27	.	once	TRBJ1-2	TGTGCCAGCAGTTTATCCTTGGGGTATGGCTACACCTTC	CASSLSLGYGYTF
TRBV2	.	.	TRBJ1-1	TGTGCCAGCAGACTCGGGGGTCAACTGGCTGAAGCTTTCTTT	CASRLGGQLAEAFF
TRBV18	.	few	TRBJ2-3	TGTGCCAGCTCACCAGAGCCGTCCATGGTAGCCAGGGGGCAGTATTTT	CASSPEPSMVARGQYF
TRBV29-1	TRBD2	many	TRBJ2-7	TGCAGCGTTGAGGGGACTAGCGGGAACTACGAGCAGTACTTC	CSVEGTSGNYEQYF
TRBV5-1	.	few	TRBJ1-2	TGCGCCAGCAGCTTGGAAGGTCGGCATGGCTACACCTTC	CASSLEGRHGYTF